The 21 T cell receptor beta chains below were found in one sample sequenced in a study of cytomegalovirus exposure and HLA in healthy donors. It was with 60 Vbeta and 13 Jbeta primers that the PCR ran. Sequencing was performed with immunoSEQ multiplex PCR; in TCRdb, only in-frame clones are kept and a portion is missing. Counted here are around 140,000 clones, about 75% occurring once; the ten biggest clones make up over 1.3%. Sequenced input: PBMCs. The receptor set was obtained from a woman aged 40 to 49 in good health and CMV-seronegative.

The CDR3, as DNA: TGTGCCAGCAGTCTCGTCCCAGGACTTACCTACGAGCAGTACTTC. Its translation: CASSLVPGLTYEQYF. V and J are TRBV27 and TRBJ2-7, with a possible D match to TRBD2 (5 bases). There are 15 residues in the CDR3. The V end was cut by 5 bases, the J end by 2 bases, with 16 bases between. Germline CDR1 reads MNHEY; CDR2 reads SMNVEV (reference sequence).

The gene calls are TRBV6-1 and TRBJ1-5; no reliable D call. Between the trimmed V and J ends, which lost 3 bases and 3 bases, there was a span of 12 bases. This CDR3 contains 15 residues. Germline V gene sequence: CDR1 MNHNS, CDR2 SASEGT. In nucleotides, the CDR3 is TGTGCCAGCAGTGATTTAGGGAGTTACAATCAGCCCCAGCATTTT. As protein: CASSDLGSYNQPQHF.

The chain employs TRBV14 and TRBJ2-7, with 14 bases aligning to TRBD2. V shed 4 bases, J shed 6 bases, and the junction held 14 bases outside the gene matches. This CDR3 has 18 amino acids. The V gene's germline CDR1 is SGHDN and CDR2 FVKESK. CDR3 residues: CASSPGLAGGSWGGEQYF. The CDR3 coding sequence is TGTGCCAGCAGCCCCGGACTAGCGGGGGGCTCCTGGGGTGGCGAGCAGTACTTC.

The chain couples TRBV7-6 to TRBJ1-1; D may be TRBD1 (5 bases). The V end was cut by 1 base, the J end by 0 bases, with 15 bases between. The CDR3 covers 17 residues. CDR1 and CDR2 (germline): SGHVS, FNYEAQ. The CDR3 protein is CASSLVLLGGLNTEAFF. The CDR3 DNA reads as TGTGCCAGCAGCTTAGTTTTGCTTGGGGGGTTGAACACTGAAGCTTTCTTT.

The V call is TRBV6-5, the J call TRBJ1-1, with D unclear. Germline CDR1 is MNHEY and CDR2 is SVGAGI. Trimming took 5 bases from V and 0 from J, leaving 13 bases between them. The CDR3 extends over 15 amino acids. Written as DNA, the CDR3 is TGTGCCAGCAGTAAACCCGCGGGGATGAACACTGAAGCTTTCTTT. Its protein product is CASSKPAGMNTEAFF.

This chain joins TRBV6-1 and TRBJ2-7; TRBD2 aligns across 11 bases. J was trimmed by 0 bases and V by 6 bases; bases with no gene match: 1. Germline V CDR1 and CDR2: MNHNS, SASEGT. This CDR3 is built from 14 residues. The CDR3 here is CASRTSGASYEQYF. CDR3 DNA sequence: TGTGCCAGCAGGACTAGCGGGGCCTCCTACGAGCAGTACTTC.

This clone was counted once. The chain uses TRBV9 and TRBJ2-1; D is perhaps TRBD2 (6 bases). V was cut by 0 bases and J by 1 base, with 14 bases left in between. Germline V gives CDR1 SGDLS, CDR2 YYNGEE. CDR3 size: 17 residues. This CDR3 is CASSVDLGSGSYNEQFF. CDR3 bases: TGTGCCAGCAGCGTAGATTTGGGTAGCGGATCCTACAATGAGCAGTTCTTC.

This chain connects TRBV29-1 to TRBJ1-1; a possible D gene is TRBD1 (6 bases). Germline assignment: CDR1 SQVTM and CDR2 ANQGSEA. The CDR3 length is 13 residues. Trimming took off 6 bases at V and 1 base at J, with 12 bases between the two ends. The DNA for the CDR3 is TGCAGCGTCCGGAGGGGGGGGAACACTGAAGCTTTCTTT. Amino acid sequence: CSVRRGGNTEAFF. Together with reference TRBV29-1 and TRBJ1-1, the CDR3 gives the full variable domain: SAVISQKPSRDICQRGTSLTIQCQVDSQVTMMFWYRQQPGQSLTLIATANQGSEATYESGFVIDKFPISRPNLTFSTLTVSNMSPEDSSIYLCSVRRGGNTEAFFGQGTRLTVV.

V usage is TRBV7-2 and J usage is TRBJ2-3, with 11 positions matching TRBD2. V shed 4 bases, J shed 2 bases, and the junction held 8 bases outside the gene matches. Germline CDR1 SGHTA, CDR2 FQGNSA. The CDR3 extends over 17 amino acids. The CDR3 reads CASSSRLAGLFTDTQYF. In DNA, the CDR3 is TGTGCCAGCAGCTCTCGACTAGCGGGACTATTCACAGATACGCAGTATTTT. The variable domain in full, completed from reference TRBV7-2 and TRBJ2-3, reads GAGVSQSPSNKVTEKGKDVELRCDPISGHTALYWYRQSLGQGLEFLIYFQGNSAPDKSGLPSDRFSAERTGGSVSTLTIQRTQQEDSAVYLCASSSRLAGLFTDTQYFGPGTRLTVL.

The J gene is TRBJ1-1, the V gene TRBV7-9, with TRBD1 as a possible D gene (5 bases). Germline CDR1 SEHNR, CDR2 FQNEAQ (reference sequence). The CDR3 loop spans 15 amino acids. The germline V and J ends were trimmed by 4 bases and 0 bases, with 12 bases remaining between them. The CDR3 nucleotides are TGTGCCAGCAGCTCAGGGTACGGAATGAACACTGAAGCTTTCTTT. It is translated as CASSSGYGMNTEAFF.

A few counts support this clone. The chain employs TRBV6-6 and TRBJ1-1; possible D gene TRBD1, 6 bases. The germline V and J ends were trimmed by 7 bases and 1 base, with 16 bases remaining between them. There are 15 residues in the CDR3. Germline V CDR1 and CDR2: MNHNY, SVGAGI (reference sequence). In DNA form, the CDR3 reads TGTGCCAGCACCACAACAGGGTTAGGGAACACTGAAGCTTTCTTT. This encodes CASTTTGLGNTEAFF.

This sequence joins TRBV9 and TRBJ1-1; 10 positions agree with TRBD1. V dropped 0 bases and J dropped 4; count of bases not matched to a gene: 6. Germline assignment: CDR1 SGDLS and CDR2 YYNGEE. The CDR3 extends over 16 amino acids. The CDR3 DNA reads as TGTGCCAGCAGCGTAGGACAGGGGGCGCAGGCCACTGAAGCTTTCTTT. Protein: CASSVGQGAQATEAFF.

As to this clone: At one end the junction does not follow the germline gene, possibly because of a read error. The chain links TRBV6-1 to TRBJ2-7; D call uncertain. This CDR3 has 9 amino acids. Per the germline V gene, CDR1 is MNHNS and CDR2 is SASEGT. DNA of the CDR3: TGTGCCAGCAGTGACCTTCACACCTTC. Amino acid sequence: CASSDLHTF.

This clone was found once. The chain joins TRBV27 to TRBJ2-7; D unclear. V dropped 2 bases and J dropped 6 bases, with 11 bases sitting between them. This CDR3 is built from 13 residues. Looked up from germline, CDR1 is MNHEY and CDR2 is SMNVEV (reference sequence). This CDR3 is CASSLPNRAEQYF. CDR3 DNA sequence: TGTGCCAGCAGTTTACCCAACAGAGCCGAGCAGTACTTC.

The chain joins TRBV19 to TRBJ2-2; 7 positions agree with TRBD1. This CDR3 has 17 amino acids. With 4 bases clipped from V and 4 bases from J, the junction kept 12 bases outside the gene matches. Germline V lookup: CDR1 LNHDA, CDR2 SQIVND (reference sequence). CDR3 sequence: CASSTGWAGGLTGELFF. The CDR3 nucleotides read TGTGCCAGTAGTACGGGATGGGCAGGGGGTCTCACCGGGGAGCTGTTTTTT.

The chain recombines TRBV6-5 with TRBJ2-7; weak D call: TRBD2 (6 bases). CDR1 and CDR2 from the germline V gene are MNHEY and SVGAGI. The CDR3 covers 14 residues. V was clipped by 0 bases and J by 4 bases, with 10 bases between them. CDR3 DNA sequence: TGTGCCAGCAGTTACTCGCGCGGGGAGTACGAGCAGTACTTC. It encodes CASSYSRGEYEQYF.

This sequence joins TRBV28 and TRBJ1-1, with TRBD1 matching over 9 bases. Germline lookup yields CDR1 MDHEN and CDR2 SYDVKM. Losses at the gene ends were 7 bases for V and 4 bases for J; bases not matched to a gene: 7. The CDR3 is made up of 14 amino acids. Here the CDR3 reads CASTTGGLGTEAFF. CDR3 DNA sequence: TGTGCCAGCACAACAGGGGGCCTCGGCACTGAAGCTTTCTTT. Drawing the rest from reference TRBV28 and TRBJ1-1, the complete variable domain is DVKVTQSSRYLVKRTGEKVFLECVQDMDHENMFWYRQDPGLGLRLIYFSYDVKMKEKGDIPEGYSVSREKKERFSLILESASTNQTSMYLCASTTGGLGTEAFFGQGTRLTVV.

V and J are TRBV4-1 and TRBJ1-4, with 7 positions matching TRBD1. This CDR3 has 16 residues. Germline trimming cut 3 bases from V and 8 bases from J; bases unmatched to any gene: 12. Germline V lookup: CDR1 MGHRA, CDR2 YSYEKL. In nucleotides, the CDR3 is TGCGCCAGCAGCCAGGGGCAGGACAGGACCGGCGAAAAACTGTTTTTT. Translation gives CASSQGQDRTGEKLFF.

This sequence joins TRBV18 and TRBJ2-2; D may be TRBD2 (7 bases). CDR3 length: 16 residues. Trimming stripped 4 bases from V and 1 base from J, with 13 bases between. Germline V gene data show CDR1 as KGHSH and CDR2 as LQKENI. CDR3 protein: CASSRMGGLNTGELFF. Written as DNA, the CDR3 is TGTGCCAGCTCACGCATGGGGGGGCTGAACACCGGGGAGCTGTTTTTT.

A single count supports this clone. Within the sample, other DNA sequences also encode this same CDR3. The CDR3 spells CASSLVAGSYEQYF. DNA for the CDR3: TGTGCCAGCAGCTTGGTGGCGGGGTCCTACGAGCAGTACTTC. The chain recombines TRBV5-6 with TRBJ2-7, with D maybe TRBD2 (6 bases). This CDR3 is 14 amino acids long. Germline V gene lookup returns CDR1 SGHDT and CDR2 YYEEEE. The V end lost 0 bases, the J end lost 1 base, and 8 bases lay between the germline ends.

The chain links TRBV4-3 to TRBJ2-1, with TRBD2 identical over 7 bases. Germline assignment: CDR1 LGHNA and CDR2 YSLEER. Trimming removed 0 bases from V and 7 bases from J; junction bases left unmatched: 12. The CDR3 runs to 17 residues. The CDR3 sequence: CASSQDTASGGGNEQFF. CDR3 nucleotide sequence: TGCGCCAGCAGCCAAGATACCGCTAGCGGTGGGGGGAATGAGCAGTTCTTC.